The clone carrying this T cell receptor (beta chain) occurred once. V shed 2 bases and J 1 base; nucleotides not matched to a gene: 3. The germline CDR1 and CDR2 sequences are MDHEN and SYDVKM. CDR3 size: 15 residues. The data were obtained in a study of blood T cell repertoires in COVID-19. On the study more broadly: The origin of the acute and convalescent COVID-19 samples was the United States, Italy and Spain.

The study recruited people aged 18 to 89 years across approximately 23 US areas. The study assigned cohorts using participant-reported clinical history. Recovered status applied to Cohort 3 donors who had two consecutive negative PCRs. It also applied to those with clearance or with symptom resolution. Repertoires were generated with immunoSEQ multiplex PCR, while TCRdb's copy carries only in-frame clones and drops some. This table has 250,000 to 300,000 clones, roughly 86% appearing once. Sequencing was done on a sample of PBMCs or T cells enriched from blood (not recorded which). The TCR comes from a woman in her 30s who had recovered from COVID-19. The V and J genes are TRBV28 and TRBJ2-7; 9 bases line up with TRBD1. CDR3 nucleotide sequence: TGTGCCAGCAGTTTAGGGGGACAGGGTTCCTACGAGCAGTACTTC. It specifies CASSLGGQGSYEQYF.